A selection of T cell receptor beta chains follows, all from one sample in a study of vaccination and CD4 T cells after COVID-19. These TCRs are of unknown antigen specificity. TCRdb recomputed calls from the PCR reads with MiXCR, one row per CDR3 protein. This sample carries around 7,800 distinct CDR3 sequences, about three fifths of them seen once, and the ten largest clones take 32%. Sequenced input: CD4+ T cells from blood, cultured in vitro. These receptors were taken from a human donor who had recovered from COVID-19. Each CDR3 is given with its conserved first and last residue. A D gene is named only where the DNA matches it firmly. Not every row has a clone size; where given, it reads once, few, many or a size class.

d_call j_call clone_size v_call cdr3_aa cdr3_nt
TRBD2 TRBJ2-5 - TRBV24-1 CAVKGPGLAGEETQYF TGTGCCGTCAAGGGACCGGGACTAGCGGGAGAAGAGACCCAGTACTTC
- TRBJ2-1 - TRBV7-9 CASSLQLRTVSYNEQFF TGTGCCAGCAGCTTACAGTTAAGGACAGTTTCCTACAATGAGCAGTTCTTC
- TRBJ1-1 - TRBV7-8 CASSSGGVQENTEAFF TGTGCCAGCAGCTCGGGGGGGGTACAGGAAAACACTGAAGCTTTCTTT
- TRBJ1-2 once TRBV12-3/TRBV12-4 CASSSHGDGYTF TGTGCCAGCAGTTCGCATGGGGACGGCTACACCTTC
TRBD2 TRBJ2-1 - TRBV4-1 CASSQGLAASYNEQFF TGCGCCAGCAGCCAAGGACTAGCGGCTTCCTACAATGAGCAGTTCTTC
- TRBJ2-5 - TRBV6-5 CASSYGGRETQYF TGTGCCAGCAGTTACGGGGGGAGAGAGACCCAGTACTTC
TRBD1 TRBJ2-3 - TRBV6-1 CASRNQRGQGARDTQYF TGTGCCAGCAGAAACCAAAGGGGACAGGGGGCCAGAGATACGCAGTATTTT
- TRBJ2-1 - TRBV7-9 CASREIGGSYEQFF TGTGCCAGCAGAGAAATAGGAGGGAGCTATGAGCAGTTCTTC
- TRBJ2-7 - TRBV10-1 CASTPKVARSSYEQYF TGCGCCAGCACCCCGAAGGTAGCGAGAAGCTCCTACGAGCAGTACTTC
TRBD1 TRBJ1-2 - TRBV30 CAWSTGGGYTF TGTGCCTGGAGCACAGGGGGGGGCTACACCTTC